Below, 8 T cell receptor beta chains from the same sample are listed, as sequenced in a study of regulatory T cells in long-lasting Graves disease. The time point here: newly diagnosed GD, antithyroid drugs for less than 3 months. RNA extracted from PBMCs served as the sequencing template. Assembly of TCR beta libraries relied on iRepertoire HTBI primers together with Arm-PCR of CDR3 regions. TCRdb reprocessed the multiplex PCR reads with MiXCR, giving one entry per CDR3 protein. The data hold around 500,000 distinct CDR3 sequences, with roughly a sixth observed a single time. Another study also made use of these data, one on T cells in Graves' hyperthyroidism and ophthalmopathy.

This specimen was peripheral blood mononuclear cells (PBMCs), taken at new diagnosis, from a patient treated with antithyroid drugs. These receptors all stem from a woman aged 35-65 years with Graves disease.

Regarding this clonotype: A much larger clone lies one base from this, so it may be a read error. This chain uses TRBV6-2 or TRBV6-3 with TRBJ2-2; tentative D call: TRBD2 (6 bases). This CDR3 has 17 amino acids. The germline CDR1 and CDR2 sequences are MNHEY and SVGEGT. For the CDR3, the DNA is TGTGCCAGCAGTGAACTTTCAGGGAGGTCCAACTCCGGGGGGCTGTTTTTT. Its translation: CASSELSGRSNSGGLFF.

In this sample, this clonotype turned up a few times. The chain combines TRBV6-2 or TRBV6-3 with TRBJ2-3, with 9 nucleotides matching TRBD1. This CDR3 region has 13 residues. V gave up 10 bases and J gave up 4 bases; unmatched junction bases: 6. Per the germline V gene, CDR1 is MNHEY and CDR2 is SVGEGT. The CDR3 nucleotides are TGTGCCACCCGGGACAGGGATGCAGATACGCAGTATTTT. Translated: CATRDRDADTQYF.

Concerning this clonotype itself: Being one base from a much bigger clone, this may be a read error. This sequence joins TRBV3-1 and TRBJ2-3; 8 positions agree with TRBD2. J gave up 4 bases and V 4 bases, and 7 bases lay outside the gene matches. The CDR3 loop spans 15 amino acids. The germline V gene encodes CDR1 LGHDT and CDR2 YNNKEL (reference sequence). CDR3 coding DNA: TGTGCCAGCAGCCCCCCTGGGACTAGGGCAGATACGCAGTATTTT. It is translated as CASSPPGTRADTQYF.

This clonotype was counted many times. This chain uses TRBV20-1 with TRBJ2-7, with 11 nucleotides matching TRBD2. The CDR3 totals 17 residues. Germline CDR1 DFQATT, CDR2 SNEGSKA (reference sequence). Losses at the gene ends were 2 bases for V and 2 bases for J; bases not matched to a gene: 11. The CDR3 DNA follows: TGCAGTGCTAGACCCCTCCCGACTAGCGGGGAGGCCTACGAGCAGTACTTC. Protein product: CSARPLPTSGEAYEQYF.

This clonotype was recorded at least ten times. The genes are TRBV20-1 and TRBJ1-1; D is perhaps TRBD1 (5 bases). The germline gives CDR1 DFQATT, CDR2 SNEGSKA (reference sequence). The CDR3 runs to 12 residues. CDR3: CISRGVNTEAFF. CDR3 DNA sequence: TGCATCTCGAGGGGAGTGAACACTGAAGCTTTCTTT.

Here the CDR3 reads CAISPGALFGNTIYF. CDR3 DNA sequence: TGTGCCATCAGTCCTGGGGCCCTCTTTGGAAACACCATATATTTT. This chain links TRBV10-3 with TRBJ1-3; perhaps TRBD1 as D (5 bases). The CDR3 runs to 15 residues. Germline CDR1 is ENHRY and CDR2 is SYGVKD. V shed 5 bases and J shed 3 bases, with 14 bases lying between them.

The chain links TRBV5-1 to TRBJ1-4; D is perhaps TRBD1 (6 bases). Trimming removed 4 bases from V and 4 bases from J, with 14 bases in between. CDR3 size: 15 residues. The germline gives CDR1 SGHRS, CDR2 YFSETQ. The CDR3 DNA reads as TGCGCCAGCAGCCCCGAGACAGGCCGTAATGAAAAACTGTTTTTT. Amino acids: CASSPETGRNEKLFF.

V is TRBV24-1 and J is TRBJ1-2; D uncertain. V dropped 9 bases and J dropped 8 bases, with 15 bases sitting between them. Germline CDR1 reads KGHDR; CDR2 reads SFDVKD. The CDR3 extends over 12 amino acids. In DNA form, the CDR3 reads TGTGCCACCCGCGGGCCCGTCGAAGGCTACACCTTC. Translation: CATRGPVEGYTF.